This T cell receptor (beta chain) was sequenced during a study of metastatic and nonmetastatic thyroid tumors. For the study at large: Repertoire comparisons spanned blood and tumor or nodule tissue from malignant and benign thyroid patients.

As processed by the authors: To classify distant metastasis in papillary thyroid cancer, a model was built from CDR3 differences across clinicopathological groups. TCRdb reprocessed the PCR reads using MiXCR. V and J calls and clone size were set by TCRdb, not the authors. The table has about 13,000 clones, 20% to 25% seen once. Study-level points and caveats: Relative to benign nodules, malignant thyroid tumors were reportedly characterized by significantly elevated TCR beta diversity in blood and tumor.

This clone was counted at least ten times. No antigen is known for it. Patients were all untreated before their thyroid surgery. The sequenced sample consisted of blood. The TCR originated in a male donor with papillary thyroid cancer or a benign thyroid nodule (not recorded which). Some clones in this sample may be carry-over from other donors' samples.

CDR3 sequence reads: CASSGGPSTDTQYF. In DNA form, the CDR3 reads TGTGCCAGCAGCGGGGGCCCTAGCACAGATACGCAGTATTTT. The gene calls are TRBV7-3 and TRBJ2-3, with D possibly TRBD1 on 6 matching bases. Looked up from germline, CDR1 is SGHTA and CDR2 is FQGTGA. CDR3 length: 14 residues. V lost 5 bases to trimming and J lost 0 bases, with 9 bases between them.